This TCR beta chain emerged from a study of T-cell memory formation after mild COVID-19. Study-level points and caveats: The second-wave clones peaking on day 37 were not confirmed as SARS-CoV-2-specific. Clones shrinking between day 15 and 85 showed a balanced CD4/CD8 split, and those that grew later tilted toward CD4+.

The CDR3 spans 13 residues. Trimming pared 5 bases from V and 5 bases from J, leaving 14 bases between. CDR1 and CDR2 (germline): DFQATT, SNEGSKA (reference sequence). TCRdb called the 5' RACE reads again in MiXCR, with one record for every CDR3 protein. This sample has 180,000 or so distinct CDR3 sequences; approximately 10% occur once, and the top ten carry about 3.8%. Ten or more counts support this clonotype. The antigen is unknown. The V gene is TRBV20-1, the J gene TRBJ2-3; weak D call: TRBD1 (6 bases). The source is a man aged 18 to 30 who had mild COVID-19 (a few samples of this study predate the infection). Cell type and time point are not known. The sequenced sample was PBMCs or a T cell subset sorted from them (not recorded which). The CDR3 reads CSAGGHVGDTQYF. As DNA, the CDR3 is TGCAGTGCTGGGGGCCACGTTGGAGATACGCAGTATTTT.